This T cell receptor beta chain was captured by sequencing in a study of human T cells and chemical hapten exposure. Individual cDNA molecules (in the library) carried attached unique molecular identifiers. One entry per CDR3 protein results from TCRdb running MiXCR on the RACE reads. The table includes 110,000 or so distinct CDR3 sequences, roughly a tenth detected once. The time point here: patch test 2, 6 weeks after DPC sensitization. The treatment was: therapeutic diphenylcyclopropenone sensitization with weekly scalp DPC. The TCR originated in a woman aged 40 to 50 with alopecia areata. Some clones in this sample may be carry-over from other donors' samples. Here the sequenced sample was whole blood, taken in connection with sensitization to the hapten diphenylcyclopropenone (DPC).

The CDR3 reads CASSLSLPGGIAKNIQYF. The CDR3 DNA sequence: TGTGCCAGCAGTTTATCACTACCAGGGGGGATAGCCAAAAACATTCAGTACTTC. The chain recombines TRBV12-3 or TRBV12-4 with TRBJ2-4; perhaps TRBD1 as D (7 bases). V was clipped by 2 bases and J by 0 bases, with 17 bases between them. The CDR3 covers 18 residues.